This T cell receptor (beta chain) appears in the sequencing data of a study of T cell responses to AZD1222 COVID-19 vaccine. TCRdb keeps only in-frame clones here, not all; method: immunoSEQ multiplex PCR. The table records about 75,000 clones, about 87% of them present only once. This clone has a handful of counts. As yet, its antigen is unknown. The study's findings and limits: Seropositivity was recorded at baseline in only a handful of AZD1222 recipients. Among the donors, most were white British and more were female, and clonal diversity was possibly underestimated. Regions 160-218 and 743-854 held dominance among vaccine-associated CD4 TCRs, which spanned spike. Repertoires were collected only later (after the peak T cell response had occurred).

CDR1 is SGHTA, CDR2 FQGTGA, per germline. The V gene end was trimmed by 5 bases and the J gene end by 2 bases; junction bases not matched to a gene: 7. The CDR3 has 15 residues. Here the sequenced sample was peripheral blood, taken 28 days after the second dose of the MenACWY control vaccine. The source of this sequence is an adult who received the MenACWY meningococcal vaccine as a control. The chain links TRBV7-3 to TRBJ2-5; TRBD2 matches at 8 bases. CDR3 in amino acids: CASSHLAGLQETQYF. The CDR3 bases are TGTGCCAGCAGCCATTTAGCGGGGCTTCAAGAGACCCAGTACTTC.